This T cell receptor (beta chain) was sequenced in a study of blood T cell repertoires in COVID-19 (dated by TCRdb to the early 2020s). Study-wide context: The collaborator samples originated in the United States, Italy and Spain and spanned the acute and convalescent phases of COVID-19. The samples were drawn from two sources: the first 160 participants of the ongoing ImmuneRACE study, and 1,200 or so subjects contributed by 6 global collaborators. Where HLA class I and class II types were available, the types were taken from metadata supplied by the sample provider, not from assay-based typing. A de-identified subject ID, COVID-19 status, age in years and sex were almost always included in the sample metadata. The material from the prospective study consisted of cDNA or gDNA derived from T cells, B-cell-depleted T cells, or PBMCs. The repertoires were released in a freely available public database meant as a resource for research on the immune response to SARS-CoV-2. Deeply sampled blood TCRbeta repertoires from subjects exposed to, actively infected with, or recovered from COVID-19 were included in the dataset.

Trimming at the junction amounts to 0 bases on V and 4 bases on J, and the germline ends lie 15 bases apart. The germline V gene provides CDR1 SGHTA and CDR2 FQGNSA. The CDR3 runs 16 amino acids, cysteine and phenylalanine included. Only CDR3 DNA is held: 48 bases, read in frame from base 1. TCRbeta CDR3 regions were amplified from genomic DNA using the immunoSEQ Assay, a bias-controlled multiplex PCR. In the original analysis: The number of nucleated cells in each sample was estimated by amplification of reference gene primers within the assay. To quantify the absolute abundance of each unique TCRbeta CDR3 rearrangement, sequence reads were collapsed and filtered. For each sample, productive Simpson clonality was calculated by taking the square root of Simpson's diversity index across productive rearrangements. TCRdb mirrors the immuneACCESS table, restricted to in-frame sequences. Some clones are absent from its copies; in checked studies, under half trace to an unresolved V gene, and the reason for the others is unknown. The V and J calls and the clone size are those of that table, but D and trimming were determined from the DNA. This sample holds a few hundred thousand clones; 80% to 85% were observed only once. The ten largest clones represent roughly 3.2% of the sample.

What the research found in general, with its limitations: The quantity of clinical and demographic metadata differed by source and by participant and was supplied without curation.

Note on this clone: Its antigen target is currently unknown. The input lacks base qualities; no much larger clone sits a single base away.

Participants in the prospective study were aged about 18 to 89 years, lived in 24 United States geographic areas, and enrolled through a virtual design. Cohort assignment in the prospective study relied on participant-reported clinical history from a screening survey and a study questionnaire. Recovered participants in ImmuneRACE Cohort 3 were defined by two consecutive negative NP/OP PCR tests, clearance by a healthcare professional, or resolution of symptoms. In the prospective study, whole blood, serum and a nasopharyngeal or oropharyngeal swab were collected from each participant by mobile phlebotomists. Participants in the prospective study had the option to provide additional blood draws and questionnaires over a roughly 2-month period. Prospective study blood samples were shipped either frozen or at room temperature before DNA extraction.

The clonotype originates from a man aged 50-59 years who had recovered from COVID-19. The V and J genes are TRBV7-2 and TRBJ1-2; a weak D assignment points to TRBD1 (5 bases agree). Sequencing used PBMCs or T cells enriched from blood (not recorded which). The sequenced DNA: TGTGCCAGCAGCTTAGCGCCTTCAGAAAGGGGCTATGGCTACACCTTC. Translated, this gives CASSLAPSERGYGYTF.